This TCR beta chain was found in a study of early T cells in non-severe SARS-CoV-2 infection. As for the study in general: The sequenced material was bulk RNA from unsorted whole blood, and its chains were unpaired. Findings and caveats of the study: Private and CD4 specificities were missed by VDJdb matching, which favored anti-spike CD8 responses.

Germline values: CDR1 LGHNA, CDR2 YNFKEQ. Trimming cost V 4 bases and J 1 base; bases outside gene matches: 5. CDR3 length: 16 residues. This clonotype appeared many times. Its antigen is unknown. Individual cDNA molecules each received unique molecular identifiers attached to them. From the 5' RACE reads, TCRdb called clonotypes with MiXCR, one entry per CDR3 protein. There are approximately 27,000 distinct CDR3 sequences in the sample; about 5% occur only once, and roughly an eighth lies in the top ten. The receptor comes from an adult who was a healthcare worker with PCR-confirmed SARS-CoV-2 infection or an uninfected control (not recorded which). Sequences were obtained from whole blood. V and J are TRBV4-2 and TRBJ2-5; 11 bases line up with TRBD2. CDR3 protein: CASSLGTSGLQETQYF. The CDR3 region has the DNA TGTGCCAGCAGCCTCGGGACTAGCGGCCTCCAAGAGACCCAGTACTTC.